The source of this TCR beta chain is a study of blood T cell repertoires in COVID-19. At the level of the study: Material from acute and convalescent COVID-19 was sourced from the United States, Italy and Spain. Sources were T cells, B-cell-depleted T cells, or PBMCs; the material itself was cDNA or gDNA.

Germline V gives CDR1 MNHEY, CDR2 SVGAGI. This CDR3 has 14 residues. V shed 6 bases and J 4 bases; nucleotides not matched to a gene: 6. Sequencing was performed with immunoSEQ multiplex PCR; in TCRdb, only in-frame clones are kept and a portion is missing. The repertoire holds about 150,000 clones, with around 84% as singletons. This chain uses TRBV6-5 with TRBJ1-1; 9 bases are shared with TRBD1. Sequencing input: peripheral blood. The sequence derives from a man aged 65-85 years with acute or convalescent COVID-19. The chain's CDR3 is CASSMDRGGTEAFF. CDR3 nucleotides: TGTGCCAGCAGCATGGACAGGGGTGGCACTGAAGCTTTCTTT.